This is a list of T cell receptor beta chains from one sample in a study of blood T cell repertoires in COVID-19. The assay was immunoSEQ multiplex PCR, and TCRdb's table has in-frame clones only and misses some. The sample includes 200,000 to 300,000 clones, about 91% seen only once; the top ten take around 2.6%. Sequencing was carried out using PBMCs or T cells enriched from blood (not recorded which). Receptor source: a woman aged 25 to 45 with acute COVID-19. CDR3s include the opening cysteine and the closing phenylalanine or tryptophan. A D gene is named only where the DNA matches it firmly. Some rows mark clone size as missing; the rest say once, few, many or name a class of expanded clone.

v_gene: TRBV9; d_gene: TRBD1; j_gene: TRBJ2-7; abundance: .; len: 15; CDR3aa: CASSEGTGVLYEQYF; CDR3nt: TGTGCCAGCAGCGAAGGGACAGGGGTTTTGTACGAGCAGTACTTC
v_gene: TRBV7-2; d_gene: .; j_gene: TRBJ1-4; abundance: many; len: 17; CDR3aa: CASSLGPRGGLREKLFF; CDR3nt: TGTGCCAGCAGCTTAGGGCCCCGGGGGGGACTTAGAGAAAAACTGTTTTTT
v_gene: TRBV29-1; d_gene: .; j_gene: TRBJ2-6; abundance: .; len: 15; CDR3aa: CSAKLVSSGANVLTF; CDR3nt: TGCAGCGCCAAGCTGGTAAGCTCTGGGGCCAACGTCCTGACTTTC
v_gene: TRBV7-2; d_gene: TRBD2; j_gene: TRBJ2-1; abundance: .; len: 18; CDR3aa: CASSPRRASGGVYNEQFF; CDR3nt: TGTGCCAGCAGCCCCCGGCGGGCTAGCGGGGGGGTCTACAATGAGCAGTTCTTC
v_gene: TRBV25-1; d_gene: TRBD1; j_gene: TRBJ1-4; abundance: once; len: 14; CDR3aa: CASSDDRGHEKLFF; CDR3nt: TGTGCCAGCAGTGACGACAGGGGGCATGAAAAACTGTTTTTT
v_gene: TRBV28; d_gene: .; j_gene: TRBJ2-3; abundance: .; len: 14; CDR3aa: CASSSLLRLDTQYF; CDR3nt: TGTGCCAGCAGTTCCCTCCTACGTCTAGATACGCAGTATTTT
v_gene: TRBV27; d_gene: TRBD1; j_gene: TRBJ1-1; abundance: .; len: 15; CDR3aa: CASSLAGGRYTEAFF; CDR3nt: TGTGCCAGCAGTTTAGCAGGGGGGAGGTACACTGAAGCTTTCTTT
v_gene: TRBV7-9; d_gene: TRBD1; j_gene: TRBJ1-2; abundance: few; len: 13; CDR3aa: CASSLPRGDGYTF; CDR3nt: TGTGCCAGCAGCCTACCCAGGGGGGACGGCTACACCTTC
v_gene: TRBV5-6; d_gene: TRBD2; j_gene: TRBJ2-5; abundance: .; len: 15; CDR3aa: CASSLLGTIQETQYF; CDR3nt: TGTGCCAGCAGCTTGTTGGGGACTATCCAAGAGACCCAGTACTTC
v_gene: TRBV4-1; d_gene: TRBD2; j_gene: TRBJ2-2; abundance: .; len: 15; CDR3aa: CASSVRGVDTGELFF; CDR3nt: TGCGCCAGCAGCGTTCGGGGGGTCGACACCGGGGAGCTGTTTTTT
v_gene: TRBV7-6; d_gene: TRBD2; j_gene: TRBJ2-1; abundance: .; len: 20; CDR3aa: CASSLPQGGLAGAADNEQFF; CDR3nt: TGTGCCAGCAGCTTACCCCAAGGGGGACTAGCGGGGGCGGCAGACAATGAGCAGTTCTTC
v_gene: TRBV11-2; d_gene: .; j_gene: TRBJ1-5; abundance: .; len: 13; CDR3aa: CASSSYSNQPQHF; CDR3nt: TGTGCCAGCAGCTCTTATAGCAATCAGCCCCAGCATTTT
v_gene: TRBV9; d_gene: .; j_gene: TRBJ2-2; abundance: .; len: 17; CDR3aa: CASSVQRLATNTGELFF; CDR3nt: TGTGCCAGCAGCGTACAGCGTTTGGCTACGAACACCGGGGAGCTGTTTTTT
v_gene: TRBV4-1; d_gene: .; j_gene: TRBJ1-1; abundance: few; len: 13; CDR3aa: CASSRLGNTEAFF; CDR3nt: TGCGCCAGCAGTCGACTAGGGAACACTGAAGCTTTCTTT
v_gene: TRBV11-2; d_gene: TRBD1; j_gene: TRBJ2-7; abundance: .; len: 13; CDR3aa: CASARDRDYEQYF; CDR3nt: TGTGCCAGCGCAAGGGACAGGGACTACGAGCAGTACTTC
v_gene: TRBV30; d_gene: .; j_gene: TRBJ1-2; abundance: .; len: 13; CDR3aa: CAWSSGHNYGYTF; CDR3nt: TGTGCCTGGAGTTCAGGACATAACTATGGCTACACCTTC
v_gene: TRBV2; d_gene: TRBD1; j_gene: TRBJ1-4; abundance: .; len: 16; CDR3aa: CASSPDRGPNNEKLFF; CDR3nt: TGTGCCAGCAGCCCGGACAGGGGGCCAAATAATGAAAAACTGTTTTTT
v_gene: TRBV3-1/TRBV3-2; d_gene: .; j_gene: TRBJ1-2; abundance: .; len: 14; CDR3aa: CASSPGADTYGYTF; CDR3nt: TGTGCCAGCAGCCCTGGTGCGGACACCTATGGCTACACCTTC
v_gene: TRBV4-1; d_gene: TRBD1; j_gene: TRBJ2-7; abundance: .; len: 15; CDR3aa: CASSHSGTGGYEQYF; CDR3nt: TGCGCCAGCAGCCATTCCGGGACAGGGGGCTACGAGCAGTACTTC
v_gene: TRBV7-2; d_gene: .; j_gene: TRBJ1-3; abundance: once; len: 16; CDR3aa: CASSFGGTRSGNTIYF; CDR3nt: TGTGCCAGCAGCTTTGGGGGCACGCGCTCTGGAAACACCATATATTTT
v_gene: TRBV19; d_gene: TRBD1; j_gene: TRBJ1-2; abundance: .; len: 19; CDR3aa: CASSMGPGRTGADNYGYTF; CDR3nt: TGTGCCAGTAGTATGGGTCCGGGGAGAACAGGGGCCGATAACTATGGCTACACCTTC
v_gene: TRBV10-2; d_gene: TRBD2; j_gene: TRBJ2-1; abundance: .; len: 14; CDR3aa: CASKRGTNYNEQFF; CDR3nt: TGCGCCAGCAAGCGGGGGACTAATTACAATGAGCAGTTCTTC
v_gene: TRBV7-9; d_gene: .; j_gene: TRBJ1-2; abundance: .; len: 15; CDR3aa: CASSLGQELTYGYTF; CDR3nt: TGTGCCAGCAGCTTAGGACAGGAACTCACCTATGGCTACACCTTC
v_gene: TRBV10-3; d_gene: TRBD2; j_gene: TRBJ2-3; abundance: .; len: 16; CDR3aa: CAISMTSGGQTDTQYF; CDR3nt: TGTGCCATCAGCATGACTAGCGGGGGGCAGACAGATACGCAGTATTTT
v_gene: TRBV9; d_gene: TRBD1; j_gene: TRBJ1-1; abundance: once; len: 17; CDR3aa: CASSVAGTGPLDTEAFF; CDR3nt: TGTGCCAGCAGCGTAGCCGGGACAGGGCCTCTGGACACTGAAGCTTTCTTT
v_gene: TRBV15; d_gene: .; j_gene: TRBJ2-5; abundance: .; len: 12; CDR3aa: CATSRGRETQYF; CDR3nt: TGTGCCACCAGCAGAGGGAGAGAGACCCAGTACTTC
v_gene: TRBV6-5; d_gene: .; j_gene: TRBJ1-2; abundance: .; len: 14; CDR3aa: CASSPWGPHYGYTF; CDR3nt: TGTGCCAGCAGTCCGTGGGGGCCCCACTATGGCTACACCTTC
v_gene: TRBV3-1/TRBV3-2; d_gene: TRBD1; j_gene: TRBJ2-2; abundance: .; len: 15; CDR3aa: CASSRWTGGAGELFF; CDR3nt: TGTGCCAGCAGCCGATGGACAGGGGGGGCCGGGGAGCTGTTTTTT
v_gene: TRBV5-1; d_gene: TRBD1; j_gene: TRBJ1-2; abundance: .; len: 14; CDR3aa: CASSLGLRGGGYTF; CDR3nt: TGCGCCAGCAGCTTGGGATTACGAGGGGGCGGCTACACCTTC
v_gene: TRBV6-5; d_gene: .; j_gene: TRBJ1-2; abundance: .; len: 15; CDR3aa: CASSPSYTGNYGYTF; CDR3nt: TGTGCCAGCAGTCCTAGTTACACAGGGAACTATGGCTACACCTTC
v_gene: TRBV11-2; d_gene: TRBD2; j_gene: TRBJ2-1; abundance: .; len: 14; CDR3aa: CASSLGGTYNEQFF; CDR3nt: TGTGCCAGCAGCTTGGGGGGGACCTACAATGAGCAGTTCTTC
v_gene: TRBV27; d_gene: .; j_gene: TRBJ1-2; abundance: once; len: 12; CDR3aa: CASSKQGYGYTF; CDR3nt: TGTGCCAGCAGTAAACAGGGTTATGGCTACACCTTC
v_gene: TRBV7-8; d_gene: .; j_gene: TRBJ1-5; abundance: .; len: 18; CDR3aa: CASSLAGAASYSNQPQHF; CDR3nt: TGTGCCAGCAGCTTAGCGGGGGCAGCCTCTTATAGCAATCAGCCCCAGCATTTT
v_gene: TRBV7-2; d_gene: .; j_gene: TRBJ2-4; abundance: .; len: 17; CDR3aa: CASSLAPGREEWNIQYF; CDR3nt: TGTGCCAGCAGCTTAGCGCCGGGAAGGGAAGAGTGGAACATTCAGTACTTC
v_gene: TRBV29-1; d_gene: TRBD2; j_gene: TRBJ2-3; abundance: once; len: 15; CDR3aa: CSVVPSGGLADTQYF; CDR3nt: TGCAGCGTTGTCCCGTCGGGAGGGTTAGCAGATACGCAGTATTTT
v_gene: TRBV7-2; d_gene: .; j_gene: TRBJ2-1; abundance: once; len: 15; CDR3aa: CASSVLLSSYNEQFF; CDR3nt: TGTGCCAGCAGCGTACTACTTAGCTCCTACAATGAGCAGTTCTTC